This TCR beta chain was captured in a study of T cells in Graves' hyperthyroidism and ophthalmopathy. Amplified TCR beta CDR3 regions derived from RNA transcripts. Primed by the HTBI set, a first-round RT-PCR was run on the TCR CDR3. MiXCR, applied by TCRdb to the multiplex PCR reads, yields one record per CDR3 protein. In the table there are about 360,000 distinct CDR3 sequences, 15% to 19% of which are singletons. This clonotype was detected ten times or more. In germline, CDR1 is MDHEN, CDR2 SYDVKM. Trimming removed 4 bases from V and 1 base from J, with 15 bases in between. CDR3 length: 16 amino acids.

This sequence joins TRBV28 and TRBJ2-3, with D possibly matching TRBD1 (6 bases). The receptor was isolated from a woman in her late teens or twenties with Graves' hyperthyroidism that later progressed to Graves' ophthalmopathy. Sequencing used blood. Here the CDR3 DNA reads TGTGCCAGCAGTTCACCAGGGGTTAGGGGCACAGATACGCAGTATTTT. It specifies CASSSPGVRGTDTQYF.